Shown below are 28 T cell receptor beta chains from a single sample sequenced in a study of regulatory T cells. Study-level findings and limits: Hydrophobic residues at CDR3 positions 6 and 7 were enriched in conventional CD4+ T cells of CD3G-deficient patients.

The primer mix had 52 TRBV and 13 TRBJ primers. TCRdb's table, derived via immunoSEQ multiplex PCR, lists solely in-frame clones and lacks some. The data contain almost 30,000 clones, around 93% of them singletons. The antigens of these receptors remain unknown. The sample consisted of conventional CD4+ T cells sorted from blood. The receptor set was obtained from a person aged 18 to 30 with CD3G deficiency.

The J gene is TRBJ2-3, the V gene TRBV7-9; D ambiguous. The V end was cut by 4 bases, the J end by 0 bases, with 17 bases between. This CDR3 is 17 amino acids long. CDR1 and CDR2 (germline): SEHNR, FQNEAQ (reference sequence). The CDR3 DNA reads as TGTGCCAGCAGCTCAGGAGTGGGTCCCATGAGCACAGATACGCAGTATTTT. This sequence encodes CASSSGVGPMSTDTQYF.

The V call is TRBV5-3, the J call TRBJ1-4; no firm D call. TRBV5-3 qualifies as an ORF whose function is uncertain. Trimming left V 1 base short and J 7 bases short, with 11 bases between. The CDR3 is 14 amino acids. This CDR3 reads CARSLRPEGEKLFF. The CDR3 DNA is TGTGCCAGAAGCTTGCGACCTGAGGGTGAAAAACTGTTTTTT.

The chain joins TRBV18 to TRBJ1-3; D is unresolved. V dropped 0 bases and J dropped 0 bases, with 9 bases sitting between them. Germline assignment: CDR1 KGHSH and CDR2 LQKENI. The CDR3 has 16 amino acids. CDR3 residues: CASSPPRVISGNTIYF. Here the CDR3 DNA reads TGTGCCAGCTCACCACCGCGGGTTATCTCTGGAAACACCATATATTTT.

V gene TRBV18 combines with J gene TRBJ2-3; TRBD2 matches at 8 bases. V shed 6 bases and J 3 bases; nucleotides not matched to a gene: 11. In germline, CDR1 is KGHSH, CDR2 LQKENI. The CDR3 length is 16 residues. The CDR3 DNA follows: TGTGCCAGCTCCCCGCCCCGGGGGGGCCAAACAGATACGCAGTATTTT. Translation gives CASSPPRGGQTDTQYF.

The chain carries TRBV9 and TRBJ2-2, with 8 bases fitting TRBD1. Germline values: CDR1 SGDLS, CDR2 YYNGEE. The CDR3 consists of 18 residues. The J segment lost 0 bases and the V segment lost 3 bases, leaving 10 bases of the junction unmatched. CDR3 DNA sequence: TGTGCCAGCAGCGGAATACTTCGACAGGGGACGAACACCGGGGAGCTGTTTTTT. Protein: CASSGILRQGTNTGELFF.

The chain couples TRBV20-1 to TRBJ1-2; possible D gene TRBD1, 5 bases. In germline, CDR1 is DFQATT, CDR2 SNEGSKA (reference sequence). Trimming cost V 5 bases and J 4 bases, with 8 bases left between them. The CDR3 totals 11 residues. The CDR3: CSAGATYGYTF. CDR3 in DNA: TGCAGTGCTGGGGCCACCTATGGCTACACCTTC.

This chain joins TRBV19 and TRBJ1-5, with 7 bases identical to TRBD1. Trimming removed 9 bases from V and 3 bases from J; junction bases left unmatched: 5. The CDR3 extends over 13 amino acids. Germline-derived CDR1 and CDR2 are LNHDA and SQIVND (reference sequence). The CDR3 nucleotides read TGTGCCAGCGGCACAGGGGCCAATCAGCCCCAGCATTTT. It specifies CASGTGANQPQHF.

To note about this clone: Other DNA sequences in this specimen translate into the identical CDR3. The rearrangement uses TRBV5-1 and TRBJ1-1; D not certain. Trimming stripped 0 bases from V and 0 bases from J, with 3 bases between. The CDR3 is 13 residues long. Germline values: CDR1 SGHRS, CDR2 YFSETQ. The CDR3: CASSLGMNTEAFF. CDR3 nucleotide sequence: TGCGCCAGCAGCTTGGGTATGAACACTGAAGCTTTCTTT.

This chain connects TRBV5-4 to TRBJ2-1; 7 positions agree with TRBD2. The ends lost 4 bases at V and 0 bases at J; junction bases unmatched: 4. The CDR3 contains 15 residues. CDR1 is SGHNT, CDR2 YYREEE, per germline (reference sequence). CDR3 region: CASSPPGGSYNEQFF. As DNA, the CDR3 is TGTGCCAGCAGCCCCCCGGGAGGCTCCTACAATGAGCAGTTCTTC.

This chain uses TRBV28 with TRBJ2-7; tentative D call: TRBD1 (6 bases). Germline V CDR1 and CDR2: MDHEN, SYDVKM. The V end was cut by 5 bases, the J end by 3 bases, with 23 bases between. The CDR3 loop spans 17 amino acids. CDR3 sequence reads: CASSPVGERGKNYEQYF. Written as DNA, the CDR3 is TGTGCCAGCAGTCCCGTGGGGGAGAGGGGGAAAAACTACGAGCAGTACTTC.

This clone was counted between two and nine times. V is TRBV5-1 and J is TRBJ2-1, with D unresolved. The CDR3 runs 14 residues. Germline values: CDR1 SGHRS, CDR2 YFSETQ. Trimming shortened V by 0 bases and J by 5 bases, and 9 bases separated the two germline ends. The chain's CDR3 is CASSLDNPNNEQFF. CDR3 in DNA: TGCGCCAGCAGCTTGGACAACCCTAACAATGAGCAGTTCTTC.

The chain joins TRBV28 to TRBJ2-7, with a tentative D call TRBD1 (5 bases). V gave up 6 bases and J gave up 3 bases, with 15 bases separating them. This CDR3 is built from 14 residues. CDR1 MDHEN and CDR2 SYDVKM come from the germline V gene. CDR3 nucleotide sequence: TGTGCCAGCAGGGGTGCCGGGCAGGGCTACGAGCAGTACTTC. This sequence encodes CASRGAGQGYEQYF.

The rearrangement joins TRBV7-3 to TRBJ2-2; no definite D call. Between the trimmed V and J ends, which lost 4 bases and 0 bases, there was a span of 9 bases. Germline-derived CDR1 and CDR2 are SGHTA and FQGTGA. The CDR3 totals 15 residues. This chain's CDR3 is CASSSGRSNTGELFF. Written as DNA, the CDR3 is TGTGCCAGCAGCTCCGGACGTTCGAACACCGGGGAGCTGTTTTTT. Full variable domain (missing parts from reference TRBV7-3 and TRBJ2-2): GAGVSQTPSNKVTEKGKYVELRCDPISGHTALYWYRQSLGQGPEFLIYFQGTGAADDSGLPNDRFFAVRPEGSVSTLKIQRTERGDSAVYLCASSSGRSNTGELFFGEGSRLTVL.

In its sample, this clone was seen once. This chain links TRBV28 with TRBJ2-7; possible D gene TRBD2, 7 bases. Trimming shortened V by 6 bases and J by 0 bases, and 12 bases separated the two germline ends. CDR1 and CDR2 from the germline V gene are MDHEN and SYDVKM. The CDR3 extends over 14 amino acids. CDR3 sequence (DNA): TGTGCCAGCAGGAGGGGGACTAACTCCTACGAGCAGTACTTC. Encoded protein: CASRRGTNSYEQYF.

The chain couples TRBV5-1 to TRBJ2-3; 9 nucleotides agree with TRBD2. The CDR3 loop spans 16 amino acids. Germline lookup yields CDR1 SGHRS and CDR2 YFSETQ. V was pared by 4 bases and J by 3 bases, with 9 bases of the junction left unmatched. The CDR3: CASSPAGAGGTDTQYF. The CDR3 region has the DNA TGCGCCAGCAGCCCAGCGGGAGCGGGAGGTACAGATACGCAGTATTTT.

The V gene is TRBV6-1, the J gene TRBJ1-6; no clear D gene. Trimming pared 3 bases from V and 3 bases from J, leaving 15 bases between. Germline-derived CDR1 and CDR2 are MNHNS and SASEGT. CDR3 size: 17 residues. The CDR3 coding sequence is TGTGCCAGCAGTGACAGACGTACCCCCAGCTATAATTCACCCCTCCACTTT. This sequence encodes CASSDRRTPSYNSPLHF.

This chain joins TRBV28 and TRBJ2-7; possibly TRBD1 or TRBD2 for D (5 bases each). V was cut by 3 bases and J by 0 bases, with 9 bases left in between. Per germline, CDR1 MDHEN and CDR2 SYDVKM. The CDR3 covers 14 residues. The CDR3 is CASSFRDGSYEQYF. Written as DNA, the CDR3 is TGTGCCAGCAGTTTCCGGGACGGCTCCTACGAGCAGTACTTC.

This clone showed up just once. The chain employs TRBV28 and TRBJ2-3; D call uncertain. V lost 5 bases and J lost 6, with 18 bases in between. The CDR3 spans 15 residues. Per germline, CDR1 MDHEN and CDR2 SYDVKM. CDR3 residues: CASSAYSNLPDTQYF. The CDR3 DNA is TGTGCCAGCAGTGCCTATTCCAACCTTCCGGATACGCAGTATTTT.

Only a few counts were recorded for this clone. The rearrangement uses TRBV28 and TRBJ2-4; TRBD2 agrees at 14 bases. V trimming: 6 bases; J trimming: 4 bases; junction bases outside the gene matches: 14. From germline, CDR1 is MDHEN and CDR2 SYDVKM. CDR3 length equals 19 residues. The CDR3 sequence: CASSTRGGLAGVRKNIQYF. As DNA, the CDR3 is TGTGCCAGCAGCACCCGGGGGGGACTAGCGGGAGTCCGGAAAAACATTCAGTACTTC.

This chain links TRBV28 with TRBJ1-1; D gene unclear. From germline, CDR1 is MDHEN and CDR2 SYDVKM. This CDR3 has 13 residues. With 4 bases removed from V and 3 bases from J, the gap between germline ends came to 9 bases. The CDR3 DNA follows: TGTGCCAGCAGTTCCCCCCTGTACACTGAAGCTTTCTTT. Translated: CASSSPLYTEAFF.

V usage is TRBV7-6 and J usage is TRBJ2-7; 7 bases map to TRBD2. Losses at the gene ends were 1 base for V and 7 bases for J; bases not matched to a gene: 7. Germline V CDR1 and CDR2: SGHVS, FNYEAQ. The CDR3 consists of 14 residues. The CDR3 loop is CASSLGAGVGEQYF. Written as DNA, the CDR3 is TGTGCCAGCAGCTTAGGCGCGGGAGTAGGAGAGCAGTACTTC.

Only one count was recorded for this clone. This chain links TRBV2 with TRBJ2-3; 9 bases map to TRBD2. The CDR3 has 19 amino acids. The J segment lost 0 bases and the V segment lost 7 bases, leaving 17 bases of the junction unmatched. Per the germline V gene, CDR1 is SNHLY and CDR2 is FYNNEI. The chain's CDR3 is CASIAEVAGDIGSTDTQYF. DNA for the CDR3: TGTGCCAGCATTGCAGAAGTAGCGGGAGATATAGGTAGCACAGATACGCAGTATTTT.

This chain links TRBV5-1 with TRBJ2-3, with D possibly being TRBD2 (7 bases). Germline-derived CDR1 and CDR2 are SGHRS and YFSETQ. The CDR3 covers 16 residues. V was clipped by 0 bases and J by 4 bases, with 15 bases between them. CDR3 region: CASSLGVQGGADTQYF. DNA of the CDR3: TGCGCCAGCAGCTTGGGTGTACAGGGAGGGGCAGATACGCAGTATTTT.

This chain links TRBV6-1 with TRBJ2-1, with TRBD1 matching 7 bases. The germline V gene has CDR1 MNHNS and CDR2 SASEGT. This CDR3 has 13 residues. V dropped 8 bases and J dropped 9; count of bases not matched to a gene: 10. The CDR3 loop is CASLETGFGEQFF. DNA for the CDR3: TGTGCCAGCCTAGAGACAGGGTTCGGTGAGCAGTTCTTC.

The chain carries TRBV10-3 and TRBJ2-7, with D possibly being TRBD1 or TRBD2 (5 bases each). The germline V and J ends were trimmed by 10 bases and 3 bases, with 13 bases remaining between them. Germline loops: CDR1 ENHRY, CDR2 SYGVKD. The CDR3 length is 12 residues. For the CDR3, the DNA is TGTGCCACCCGAGGGGAGAGCTACGAGCAGTACTTC. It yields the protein CATRGESYEQYF.

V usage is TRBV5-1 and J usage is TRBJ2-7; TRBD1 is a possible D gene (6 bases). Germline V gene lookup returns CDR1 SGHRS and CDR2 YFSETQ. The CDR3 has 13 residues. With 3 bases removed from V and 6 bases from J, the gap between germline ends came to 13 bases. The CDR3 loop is CASSWITGTEQYF. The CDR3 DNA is TGCGCCAGCAGCTGGATCACAGGGACCGAGCAGTACTTC.

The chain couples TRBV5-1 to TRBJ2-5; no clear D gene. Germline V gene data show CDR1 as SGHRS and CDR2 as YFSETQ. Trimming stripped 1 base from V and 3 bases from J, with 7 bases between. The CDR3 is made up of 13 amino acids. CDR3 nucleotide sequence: TGCGCCAGCAGCTTGAGTACTGAAGAGACCCAGTACTTC. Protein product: CASSLSTEETQYF.

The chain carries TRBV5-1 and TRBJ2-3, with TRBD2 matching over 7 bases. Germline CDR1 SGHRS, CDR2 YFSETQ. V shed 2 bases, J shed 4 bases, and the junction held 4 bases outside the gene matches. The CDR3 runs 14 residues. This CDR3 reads CASSFAGAPDTQYF. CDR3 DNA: TGCGCCAGCAGCTTCGCGGGAGCCCCAGATACGCAGTATTTT.